This TCR beta chain was recorded in a study of human T cells and chemical hapten exposure. Background on the study: Upper inner arm skin measuring 2 cm by 2 cm received 2% DPC for sensitization. Chiefly female patients presented with alopecia areata, totalis or universalis. The study, taken as a whole, reports: Donors had alopecia, so their immune response may differ from healthy people's.

The time point denotes: patch test 1, 2 weeks after DPC sensitization. Treatment here: therapeutic diphenylcyclopropenone sensitization with weekly scalp DPC. Whole blood, unfractionated, served as the material for total RNA extraction. TCRdb analysed the RACE reads with MiXCR anew, one entry per CDR3 protein. This table has 300,000 to 400,000 distinct CDR3 sequences, 5.5% to 8% appearing once. Regarding this clonotype: Its matching antigen is unknown.

The CDR3 is 16 amino acids. The V gene end was trimmed by 5 bases and the J gene end by 2 bases; junction bases not matched to a gene: 5. This material consisted of whole blood, taken in connection with sensitization to the hapten diphenylcyclopropenone (DPC). The rearrangement joins TRBV12-3 or TRBV12-4 to TRBJ2-3, with TRBD2 identical over 12 bases. This TCR came from a woman between 18 and 30 years old with alopecia areata. Some clones in this sample may be carry-over from other donors' samples. Written as DNA, the CDR3 is TGTGCCAGCAGTCTACTAGCGGGGGGACTCACAGATACGCAGTATTTT. This encodes CASSLLAGGLTDTQYF.